Following are 31 T cell receptor beta chains from one sample sequenced in a study of shared clonotypes between healthy human individuals. In the naive CD8 group, cells lacked CD45RO and were positively selected for CCR7, so terminally differentiated effector memory CD45RA+ cells were left out. Assay: immunoSEQ multiplex PCR; the TCRdb copy retains only in-frame clones and omits some. The sample shows about 2.1 million clones, roughly 91% of them seen only once. Input material: naive CD8+ T cells from PBMCs. The receptors were gathered from a man between 18 and 29 years old in good health. Some clones in this sample may be carry-over from other donors' samples.

V and J are TRBV7-9 and TRBJ2-2; D may be TRBD1 (6 bases). Trimming took 8 bases from V and 1 from J, leaving 14 bases between them. This CDR3 comprises 15 residues. Germline assignment: CDR1 SEHNR and CDR2 FQNEAQ (reference sequence). Here the CDR3 reads CASFPGQMNTGELFF. CDR3 DNA: TGTGCCAGCTTCCCGGGACAAATGAACACCGGGGAGCTGTTTTTT.

The chain combines TRBV7-9 with TRBJ1-2; D ambiguous. The CDR3 totals 14 residues. V was shortened by 7 bases and J by 3 bases, with 15 bases between the two germline ends. Looked up from germline, CDR1 is SEHNR and CDR2 is FQNEAQ (reference sequence). The CDR3 region is CASTLPPQDYGYTF. In DNA, the CDR3 is TGTGCCAGCACCCTACCGCCCCAGGACTATGGCTACACCTTC.

The chain has TRBV10-3 and TRBJ2-7; D uncertain. Trimming removed 6 bases at V and 4 bases at J, with 13 bases between. From germline, CDR1 is ENHRY and CDR2 SYGVKD. The CDR3 contains 13 residues. The CDR3 is CAISVGSTYEQYF. The CDR3 DNA sequence: TGTGCCATCAGCGTAGGGTCCACTTACGAGCAGTACTTC.

A few counts support this clone. The chain has TRBV19 and TRBJ1-5; 10 nucleotides align to TRBD1. The CDR3 extends over 16 amino acids. Germline assignment: CDR1 LNHDA and CDR2 SQIVND (reference sequence). V trimming: 4 bases; J trimming: 7 bases; junction bases outside the gene matches: 10. In DNA, the CDR3 is TGTGCCAGTAGTACCGATGGGACAGGGGCATGGCAGCCCCAGCATTTT. This translates into CASSTDGTGAWQPQHF.

The chain couples TRBV15 to TRBJ2-4, with TRBD1 identical over 7 bases. Germline V CDR1 and CDR2: LNHNV, YYDKDF (reference sequence). This CDR3 spans 15 amino acids. V gave up 1 base and J gave up 6 bases; unmatched junction bases: 6. CDR3: CATSRGGQAVNIQYF. The CDR3 DNA is TGTGCCACCAGCAGAGGTGGACAGGCCGTAAACATTCAGTACTTC.

The gene calls are TRBV6-5 and TRBJ2-1, with D possibly matching TRBD2 (7 bases). V dropped 5 bases and J dropped 8 bases, with 16 bases sitting between them. CDR1 and CDR2 from the germline V gene are MNHEY and SVGAGI. The CDR3 spans 14 residues. CDR3 loop: CASSDGLGGDEQFF. The CDR3 DNA reads as TGTGCCAGCAGTGACGGTTTAGGGGGGGATGAGCAGTTCTTC.

The J gene is TRBJ1-2, the V gene TRBV7-9; TRBD1 matches at 9 bases. The CDR3 is 16 amino acids. The V gene end was trimmed by 5 bases and the J gene end by 8 bases; junction bases not matched to a gene: 15. Per the germline V gene, CDR1 is SEHNR and CDR2 is FQNEAQ (reference sequence). The CDR3: CASSTPGQGGGFGYTF. Written as DNA, the CDR3 is TGTGCCAGCAGCACGCCGGGACAGGGAGGAGGTTTCGGCTACACCTTC. The complete variable domain, with remaining parts taken from reference TRBV7-9 and TRBJ1-2, reads DTGVSQNPRHKITKRGQNVTFRCDPISEHNRLYWYRQTLGQGPEFLTYFQNEAQLEKSRLLSDRFSAERPKGSFSTLEIQRTEQGDSAMYLCASSTPGQGGGFGYTFGSGTRLTVV.

The chain couples TRBV7-6 to TRBJ2-3; D is undetermined. Germline V gene data show CDR1 as SGHVS and CDR2 as FNYEAQ. This CDR3 region has 17 residues. Trimming took off 3 bases at V and 3 bases at J, with 19 bases between the two ends. As DNA, the CDR3 is TGTGCCAGCAGCTTTATGAGGACCGCGGTGGAGACAGATACGCAGTATTTT. It is translated as CASSFMRTAVETDTQYF.

The chain is built from TRBV7-8 and TRBJ2-1; 11 nucleotides line up with TRBD2. J gave up 6 bases and V 5 bases, and 6 bases lay outside the gene matches. Germline V gene sequence: CDR1 SGHVS, CDR2 FQNEAQ. This CDR3 is built from 15 residues. The CDR3 nucleotides read TGTGCCAGCAGCCCCCCTAGCGGGAGGTTCAATGAGCAGTTCTTC. This translates into CASSPPSGRFNEQFF.

CDR3 nucleotides: TGTGCCAGCAGCCGGACAGGGAACGAGCAGTACTTC. Its translation is CASSRTGNEQYF. This chain connects TRBV27 to TRBJ2-7; TRBD1 matches at 8 bases. Germline assignment: CDR1 MNHEY and CDR2 SMNVEV (reference sequence). This CDR3 region has 12 residues. After removal of 6 bases from V and 5 bases from J, the junction contained 3 bases not matched to a gene.

This chain joins TRBV7-9 and TRBJ2-7; TRBD1 might be the D (6 bases). This CDR3 is built from 14 residues. The V and J ends lost 2 bases and 6 bases respectively, with 14 bases between them. Germline assignment: CDR1 SEHNR and CDR2 FQNEAQ (reference sequence). This CDR3 is CASSLRGLAGEQYF. For the CDR3, the DNA is TGTGCCAGCAGCTTAAGGGGGTTAGCTGGCGAGCAGTACTTC.

The chain employs TRBV6-6 and TRBJ2-3; D might be TRBD1 (6 bases). The V gene's germline CDR1 is MNHNY and CDR2 SVGAGI (reference sequence). The V end was cut by 4 bases, the J end by 2 bases, with 10 bases between. The CDR3 is 14 residues long. CDR3 in DNA: TGTGCCAGCAGTTGGGCAGGGGCCACAGATACGCAGTATTTT. Its translation: CASSWAGATDTQYF.

In its sample, this clone was seen once. The gene calls are TRBV5-1 and TRBJ2-1, with D perhaps TRBD1 (6 bases). V lost 3 bases and J lost 4, with 14 bases in between. The CDR3 contains 15 residues. Germline CDR1 and CDR2: SGHRS and YFSETQ. CDR3 in DNA: TGCGCCAGCAGCTCCAGACAGGTGGATTACAATGAGCAGTTCTTC. Protein product: CASSSRQVDYNEQFF.

V usage is TRBV5-8 and J usage is TRBJ2-7; TRBD1 aligns across 10 bases. CDR3 length: 16 amino acids. J lost 5 bases, V lost 3 bases, and 11 bases had no gene match. Germline loops: CDR1 SGHTS, CDR2 YDEGEE. The CDR3 nucleotides read TGTGCCAGCAGCTACATCACCGGGACAGGGGTTAACGAGCAGTACTTC. Its protein is CASSYITGTGVNEQYF.

With regard to this clone: The identical CDR3 is also encoded by other nucleotide sequences in the sample. CDR3 sequence (DNA): TGTGCCAGCAGTGCTGGGCCCTACGAGCAGTACTTC. Amino acids: CASSAGPYEQYF. The gene calls are TRBV6-1 and TRBJ2-7, with D uncertain. The CDR3 contains 12 residues. V lost 4 bases, J lost 2 bases, and 6 bases lay in between. The V gene's germline CDR1 is MNHNS and CDR2 SASEGT.

The J gene is TRBJ1-1, the V gene TRBV9; D remains unclear. V was trimmed by 4 bases and J by 1 base, leaving 8 bases between them. The V gene's germline CDR1 is SGDLS and CDR2 YYNGEE. The CDR3 length is 13 residues. The CDR3 spells CASSKRQNTEAFF. The CDR3 nucleotides read TGTGCCAGCAGCAAAAGACAGAACACTGAAGCTTTCTTT.

The gene calls are TRBV28 and TRBJ1-2; D is unclear. Germline values: CDR1 MDHEN, CDR2 SYDVKM. V was trimmed by 7 bases and J by 3 bases, leaving 9 bases between them. This CDR3 is built from 12 residues. This chain's CDR3 is CASTWEDYGYTF. CDR3 DNA: TGTGCCAGCACCTGGGAAGACTATGGCTACACCTTC.

The chain links TRBV11-2 to TRBJ2-3, with 9 bases lining up with TRBD2. The germline V gene has CDR1 SGHAT and CDR2 FQNNGV. Losses at the gene ends were 1 base for V and 1 base for J; bases not matched to a gene: 9. The CDR3 contains 18 residues. In DNA form, the CDR3 reads TGTGCCAGCAGCTTAGGGCGGGAGGGCCTCAAGGGCACAGATACGCAGTATTTT. This translates into CASSLGREGLKGTDTQYF. The full variable domain, rest sourced from reference TRBV11-2 and TRBJ2-3, is EAGVAQSPRYKIIEKRQSVAFWCNPISGHATLYWYQQILGQGPKLLIQFQNNGVVDDSQLPKDRFSAERLKGVDSTLKIQPAKLEDSAVYLCASSLGREGLKGTDTQYFGPGTRLTVL.

This clone was recorded once. CDR3 in amino acids: CASSFLRDGPYEQYF. CDR3 nucleotides: TGTGCCAGCAGCTTTTTGAGGGACGGACCCTACGAGCAGTACTTC. The chain combines TRBV5-5 with TRBJ2-7; the D call may be TRBD1 or TRBD2 (5 bases each). This CDR3 is built from 15 residues. Between the trimmed V and J ends, which lost 2 bases and 2 bases, there was a span of 14 bases. Germline V lookup: CDR1 SGHKS, CDR2 YYEKEE (reference sequence).

This clone has a single count. The chain has TRBV11-3 and TRBJ2-7; 8 nucleotides agree with TRBD1. The CDR3 is 20 residues long. Germline assignment: CDR1 SGHNT and CDR2 YENEEA. Unmatched junction bases numbered 23, after V lost 7 bases and J lost 0 bases. CDR3 nucleotides: TGTGCCAGCAAGGAACCCCCGGCGGACAGGGCCTACTGCATCTCCTACGAGCAGTACTTC. Protein: CASKEPPADRAYCISYEQYF.

CDR3 nucleotide sequence: TGTGCCAGCAGCTCGCCTTGGGGGGGAAACACAGATACGCAGTATTTT. Translated, it gives CASSSPWGGNTDTQYF. The chain is built from TRBV11-2 and TRBJ2-3, with 7 bases that match TRBD2. The CDR3 length is 16 residues. CDR1 and CDR2 (germline): SGHAT, FQNNGV. The trim removed 4 bases at V and 2 bases at J, leaving 9 bases unmatched. Full variable domain (remainder filled in from reference TRBV11-2 and TRBJ2-3): EAGVAQSPRYKIIEKRQSVAFWCNPISGHATLYWYQQILGQGPKLLIQFQNNGVVDDSQLPKDRFSAERLKGVDSTLKIQPAKLEDSAVYLCASSSPWGGNTDTQYFGPGTRLTVL.

The genes are TRBV27 and TRBJ2-1; TRBD2 matches at 8 bases. Germline CDR1 and CDR2: MNHEY and SMNVEV (reference sequence). V lost 5 bases to trimming and J lost 7 bases; unmatched junction nucleotides: 10. This CDR3 contains 15 residues. CDR3 loop: CASSERTGGSNEQFF. DNA for the CDR3: TGTGCCAGCAGTGAGAGAACGGGAGGGTCGAATGAGCAGTTCTTC.

This chain connects TRBV4-1 to TRBJ1-2; unclear D gene. Germline CDR1 MGHRA, CDR2 YSYEKL. The V and J ends lost 5 bases and 4 bases respectively, with 17 bases between them. The CDR3 contains 15 residues. CDR3 nucleotides: TGCGCCAGCAGCTTAGAAAACCGAAAGACCTATGGCTACACCTTC. Amino acid sequence: CASSLENRKTYGYTF.

About this clone itself: The sample carries other DNA sequences with the same CDR3. The chain recombines TRBV9 with TRBJ2-2; D not resolved. The CDR3 extends over 13 amino acids. Germline CDR1 and CDR2: SGDLS and YYNGEE. Trimming took 4 bases from V and 6 from J, leaving 10 bases between them. CDR3 amino acids: CASSPPVPGELFF. The CDR3 DNA reads TGTGCCAGCAGCCCCCCCGTTCCCGGGGAGCTGTTTTTT.

CDR3 sequence (DNA): TGTGCCAGCAGCCTGGACAGCTACGAGCAGTACTTC. It codes for CASSLDSYEQYF. V gene TRBV6-5 combines with J gene TRBJ2-5; D is possibly TRBD1 (6 bases). The DNA end lines up better with TRBJ2-7; the J call may be wrong. The CDR3 totals 12 residues. Per germline, CDR1 MNHEY and CDR2 SVGAGI.

The CDR3 sequence: CASSLGRGSGAGEQYF. The CDR3 coding sequence is TGTGCCAGCAGTTTAGGCAGGGGTAGCGGAGCGGGGGAGCAGTACTTC. The chain joins TRBV27 to TRBJ2-7, with D perhaps TRBD2 (7 bases). Trimming pared 2 bases from V and 7 bases from J, leaving 21 bases between. CDR1 and CDR2 from the germline V gene are MNHEY and SMNVEV (reference sequence). This CDR3 contains 16 residues.

This chain uses TRBV28 with TRBJ2-1, with D perhaps matching TRBD1 (6 bases). CDR3 length equals 15 residues. The V gene's germline CDR1 is MDHEN and CDR2 SYDVKM. Between the trimmed V and J ends, which lost 7 bases and 5 bases, there was a span of 18 bases. CDR3 amino acids: CASITRTEGDNEQFF. CDR3 DNA: TGTGCCAGCATTACAAGGACCGAGGGGGACAATGAGCAGTTCTTC.

J is TRBJ2-5 and V is TRBV19; 9 bases fit TRBD1. After removal of 3 bases from V and 0 bases from J, the junction contained 2 bases not matched to a gene. Germline-derived CDR1 and CDR2 are LNHDA and SQIVND (reference sequence). CDR3 length: 15 residues. Here the CDR3 reads CASSIGTGYQETQYF. The CDR3 region has the DNA TGTGCCAGTAGTATCGGGACAGGGTACCAAGAGACCCAGTACTTC.

The chain is built from TRBV27 and TRBJ1-1; D uncertain. V was trimmed by 6 bases and J by 5 bases, leaving 13 bases between them. Germline V gene data show CDR1 as MNHEY and CDR2 as SMNVEV (reference sequence). CDR3 length equals 13 residues. CDR3 in DNA: TGTGCCAGCAGGCCCTACGAGAGTACTGAAGCTTTCTTT. It specifies CASRPYESTEAFF.

V gene TRBV27 combines with J gene TRBJ1-4; possible D gene TRBD1, 5 bases. CDR1 is MNHEY and CDR2 is SMNVEV in the germline V gene (reference sequence). Trimming stripped 5 bases from V and 0 bases from J, with 10 bases between. The length of the CDR3 is 15 residues. The CDR3 DNA reads as TGTGCCAGCAGTGCAAGGGGAGCAACTAATGAAAAACTGTTTTTT. This sequence encodes CASSARGATNEKLFF.

The V gene is TRBV12-5, the J gene TRBJ1-2; D gene ambiguous. The CDR3 spans 12 residues. The V end was cut by 1 base, the J end by 12 bases, with 12 bases between. The germline CDR1 and CDR2 sequences are LGHNT and FRNRAP. The CDR3 region has the DNA TGTGCTAGTGGTTTGGGACCGGAGCCGGACACCTTC. It translates to CASGLGPEPDTF.